The clone carrying this T cell receptor (beta chain) is medium-sized within its sample. Through MiXCR, TCRdb re-clonotyped the PCR reads. Among 50,000 or so clones listed, 22% were seen once. Germline loops: CDR1 SNHLY, CDR2 FYNNEI. Trimming pared 8 bases from V and 5 bases from J, leaving 16 bases between. This CDR3 contains 13 residues. This sample was included in a study of metastatic and nonmetastatic thyroid tumors. Thyroid surgery took place with no prior treatment in any patient. The chain has TRBV2 and TRBJ2-7; D remains unclear. The receptor was derived from a male donor with papillary thyroid cancer or a benign thyroid nodule (not recorded which). Some clones in this sample may be carry-over from other donors' samples. Material for sequencing was blood. This CDR3 reads CASQEGFSNEQYF. The CDR3 DNA follows: TGTGCCAGCCAGGAAGGGTTCTCAAACGAGCAGTACTTC.